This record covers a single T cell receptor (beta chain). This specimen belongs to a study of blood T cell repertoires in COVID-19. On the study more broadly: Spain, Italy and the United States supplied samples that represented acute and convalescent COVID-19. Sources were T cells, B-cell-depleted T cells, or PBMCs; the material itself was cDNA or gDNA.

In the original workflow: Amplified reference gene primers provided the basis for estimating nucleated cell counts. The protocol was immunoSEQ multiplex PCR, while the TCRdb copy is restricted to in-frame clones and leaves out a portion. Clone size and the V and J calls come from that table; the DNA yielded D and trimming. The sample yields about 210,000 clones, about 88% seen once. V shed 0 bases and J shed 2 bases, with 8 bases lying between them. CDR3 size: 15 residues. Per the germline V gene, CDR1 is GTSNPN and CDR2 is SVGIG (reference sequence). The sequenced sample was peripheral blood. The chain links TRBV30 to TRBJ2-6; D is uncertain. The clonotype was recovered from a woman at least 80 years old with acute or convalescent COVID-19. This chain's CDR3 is CAWSVRVTGANVLTF. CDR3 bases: TGTGCCTGGAGTGTACGGGTAACTGGGGCCAACGTCCTGACTTTC.